This TCR beta chain originates from a study of regulatory T cells in long-lasting Graves disease. Whole-study results and caveats: There were preferences for TRBV28, TRBJ1-2 and TRBJ2-5 in persistent disease.

This clonotype was detected only a few times. The antigen is undetermined. Stated time point: newly diagnosed GD, antithyroid drugs for less than 3 months. PBMCs provided the RNA from which the TCR library was made. Arm-PCR with iRepertoire HTBI primers amplified the CDR3 regions for these TCR beta libraries. TCRdb ran MiXCR on the multiplex PCR reads and lists one entry per CDR3 protein. Among hundreds of thousands of distinct CDR3 sequences, about 14% were seen once, and the ten largest hold roughly 10%. Looked up from germline, CDR1 is LGHDT and CDR2 is YNNKEL (reference sequence). V lost 4 bases, J lost 9 bases, and 10 bases lay in between. This CDR3 contains 12 residues. These records were also assigned to another study, of T cells in Graves' hyperthyroidism and ophthalmopathy. This second study says: In the first-round RT-PCR of the TCR CDR3, the HTBI primer set was used.

This specimen was peripheral blood mononuclear cells (PBMCs), taken at new diagnosis, from a patient treated with antithyroid drugs. The TCR comes from a man aged 30 to 39 with Graves disease. V is TRBV3-1 and J is TRBJ2-1, with D uncertain. The CDR3 DNA is TGTGCCAGCAGCCCCCCGCTTGGTGAGCAGTTCTTC. It specifies CASSPPLGEQFF.